The entry below gives a single T cell receptor (beta chain) sequence along with its context. The sample is drawn from a study of T cell clusters in autoimmune cytopenias. This CDR3 spans 13 amino acids. CDR1 and CDR2 from the germline V gene are DFQATT and SNEGSKA (reference sequence). TRB rearrangements were amplified by touch-down multiplex PCR with mixed TRB-A/B primers. TCRdb re-called the multiplex PCR reads and gives one entry per CDR3 protein, without DNA. This listing includes roughly 8,300 distinct CDR3 sequences. TRB amplification used roughly 250 ng of peripheral blood genomic DNA. The gene calls are TRBV20-1 and TRBJ1-2; TCRdb indicates TRBD1, and absent DNA this call remains unverified. The sequence was obtained from a human donor with an autoimmune cytopenia or autoimmune hepatitis (not recorded which). The sample comprised peripheral blood. The CDR3 sequence is CSARDHRGVGYTF.